These 14 T cell receptor beta chains came from one sample sequenced in a study of cytomegalovirus exposure and HLA in healthy donors. The PCR contained 60 Vbeta and 13 Jbeta primers. Sequencing used immunoSEQ multiplex PCR; TCRdb keeps in-frame clones, though not all of them. The table lists 170,000 or so clones, around 75% of them singletons, with approximately 2.9% in the top ten. The sample comprised PBMCs. The source is a male donor in good health and CMV-seronegative.

Here the CDR3 reads CASSLLGRAYEQYF. In nucleotides, the CDR3 is TGTGCCAGCAGCTTATTAGGGCGGGCCTACGAGCAGTACTTC. The V call is TRBV7-9, the J call TRBJ2-7; maybe TRBD2 (5 bases). Germline V lookup: CDR1 SEHNR, CDR2 FQNEAQ (reference sequence). The CDR3 has 14 residues. Between the trimmed V and J ends, which lost 2 bases and 2 bases, there was a span of 10 bases.

The genes are TRBV19 and TRBJ1-2; D may be TRBD1 (6 bases). Trimming removed 7 bases from V and 4 bases from J, with 22 bases in between. CDR3 length: 16 residues. The germline gives CDR1 LNHDA, CDR2 SQIVND (reference sequence). CDR3 sequence (DNA): TGTGCCAGTACCCCAGGGGCGGTGGGCGCTCGCTATGGCTACACCTTC. It encodes CASTPGAVGARYGYTF.

The chain combines TRBV11-3 with TRBJ2-5; TRBD2 aligns across 10 bases. J gave up 5 bases and V 7 bases, and 13 bases lay outside the gene matches. Germline CDR1 is SGHNT and CDR2 is YENEEA. There are 16 residues in the CDR3. The CDR3 sequence is CASTFEAGGPSETQYF. For the CDR3, the DNA is TGTGCCAGCACCTTTGAAGCGGGAGGGCCCTCGGAGACCCAGTACTTC.

The V gene is TRBV6-1, the J gene TRBJ2-3; D uncertain. The CDR3 runs to 14 residues. In germline, CDR1 is MNHNS, CDR2 SASEGT. Trimming removed 1 base from V and 4 bases from J, with 9 bases in between. CDR3 in amino acids: CASSEELSPDTQYF. The CDR3 nucleotides read TGTGCCAGCAGTGAAGAACTATCCCCAGATACGCAGTATTTT.

CDR3 nucleotides: TGTGCCAGCAGTCACGCCTTAGATGAAGCTTTCTTT. The encoded protein is CASSHALDEAFF. This chain joins TRBV6-5 and TRBJ1-1; the D is unclear. The CDR3 has 12 residues. Looked up from germline, CDR1 is MNHEY and CDR2 is SVGAGI. Trimming removed 5 bases from V and 7 bases from J, with 11 bases in between.

The sample holds a few counts of this clone. V gene TRBV4-3 combines with J gene TRBJ1-2; 7 positions match TRBD1. Per germline, CDR1 LGHNA and CDR2 YSLEER. The CDR3 spans 16 residues. V shed 0 bases, J shed 0 bases, and the junction held 4 bases outside the gene matches. The chain's CDR3 is CASSQEMGTANYGYTF. CDR3 coding DNA: TGCGCCAGCAGCCAAGAAATGGGGACAGCTAACTATGGCTACACCTTC.

The rearrangement uses TRBV11-1 and TRBJ1-3; D ambiguous. This CDR3 comprises 14 residues. Trimming stripped 7 bases from V and 2 bases from J, with 12 bases between. CDR1 is SGHAT, CDR2 FQDESV, per germline (reference sequence). CDR3 residues: CASKIGGTGNTIYF. Written as DNA, the CDR3 is TGTGCCAGCAAGATTGGAGGGACTGGAAACACCATATATTTT.

V and J are TRBV19 and TRBJ1-2; D gene uncertain. This CDR3 spans 12 amino acids. CDR1 LNHDA and CDR2 SQIVND come from the germline V gene (reference sequence). Trimming cost V 3 bases and J 5 bases, with 7 bases left between them. The CDR3 nucleotides are TGTGCCAGTAGTATGGTAGAATATGGCTACACCTTC. The encoded protein is CASSMVEYGYTF.

The chain is built from TRBV27 and TRBJ2-6; unclear D gene. Germline assignment: CDR1 MNHEY and CDR2 SMNVEV (reference sequence). V lost 3 bases to trimming and J lost 4 bases, with 10 bases between them. The CDR3 totals 15 residues. CDR3 sequence reads: CASSFGEAGANVLTF. The CDR3 bases are TGTGCCAGCAGTTTTGGAGAGGCCGGGGCCAACGTCCTGACTTTC. Using reference TRBV27 and TRBJ2-6 for the parts outside the CDR3, the full variable domain is EAQVTQNPRYLITVTGKKLTVTCSQNMNHEYMSWYRQDPGLGLRQIYYSMNVEVTDKGDVPEGYKVSRKEKRNFPLILESPSPNQTSLYFCASSFGEAGANVLTFGAGSRLTVL.

This sequence joins TRBV10-3 and TRBJ1-4, with a possible D match to TRBD1 (6 bases). In germline, CDR1 is ENHRY, CDR2 SYGVKD. V gave up 2 bases and J gave up 6 bases, with 13 bases separating them. The CDR3 extends over 15 amino acids. The DNA of the CDR3 is TGTGCCATCAGTGAGACCTGGGGGCCAGATGAAAAACTGTTTTTT. Its protein product is CAISETWGPDEKLFF.

As DNA, the CDR3 is TGTGCCTGGAACTATGGCGGGACTTTCACAGATACGCAGTATTTT. As protein: CAWNYGGTFTDTQYF. V gene TRBV30 combines with J gene TRBJ2-3, with D perhaps matching TRBD2 (6 bases). The CDR3 covers 15 residues. Trimming removed 4 bases from V and 2 bases from J, with 16 bases in between. Germline CDR1 and CDR2: GTSNPN and SVGIG (reference sequence).

The chain is built from TRBV6-1 and TRBJ2-3; maybe TRBD2 (5 bases). The germline V and J ends were trimmed by 10 bases and 2 bases, with 10 bases remaining between them. CDR3 length: 12 amino acids. CDR1 is MNHNS and CDR2 is SASEGT in the germline V gene. Here the CDR3 reads CATSADTDTQYF. The CDR3 region has the DNA TGTGCCACCTCAGCGGACACAGATACGCAGTATTTT.

The rearrangement uses TRBV11-2 and TRBJ2-7, with 7 nucleotides matching TRBD2. Trimming removed 1 base from V and 0 bases from J; junction bases left unmatched: 6. The CDR3 spans 16 residues. The V gene's germline CDR1 is SGHAT and CDR2 FQNNGV. The CDR3 DNA follows: TGTGCCAGCAGCTTAGTTAGCGGGTCCAGCTCCTACGAGCAGTACTTC. Protein: CASSLVSGSSSYEQYF.

The chain combines TRBV18 with TRBJ1-1; D might be TRBD1 (5 bases). The CDR3 runs 15 residues. V lost 4 bases to trimming and J lost 1 base, with 13 bases between them. Germline V gene data show CDR1 as KGHSH and CDR2 as LQKENI. The CDR3 region is CASSLATGGNTEAFF. CDR3 sequence (DNA): TGTGCCAGCTCACTAGCAACCGGGGGGAACACTGAAGCTTTCTTT.